These 12 T cell receptor beta chains originate from one sample sequenced in a study of post-analysis software for immune sequencing data. Unique molecular identifiers were carried by the TCR beta cDNA libraries. A single record per CDR3 protein comes from TCRdb applying MiXCR to the PCR reads. The data contain roughly 160,000 distinct CDR3 sequences, about 36% of them singletons. The specimen was blood, collected after autologous hematopoietic stem cell transplantation. The receptors originated from a girl between 5 and 17 years old with multiple sclerosis.

This clonotype has only a few counts. The chain joins TRBV5-1 to TRBJ2-7; 9 bases align to TRBD1. The V gene's germline CDR1 is SGHRS and CDR2 YFSETQ. This CDR3 is built from 14 residues. V was clipped by 2 bases and J by 2 bases; unmatched bases: 2. The CDR3 coding sequence is TGCGCCAGCAGCTTTGGACAGGGGCCCTACGAGCAGTACTTC. Residues: CASSFGQGPYEQYF.

The chain links TRBV3-1 to TRBJ1-2, with 9 bases that match TRBD1. Germline V gene sequence: CDR1 LGHDT, CDR2 YNNKEL (reference sequence). CDR3 length: 20 amino acids. Unmatched junction bases numbered 18, after V lost 0 bases and J lost 4 bases. The CDR3 region has the DNA TGTGCCAGCAGCCAAGAACGCGAGGGACAGGGAACTCTCGACGGCTATGGCTACACCTTC. This gives the protein CASSQEREGQGTLDGYGYTF.

The V call is TRBV20-1, the J call TRBJ1-1, with D tentatively TRBD1 (6 bases). CDR1 is DFQATT and CDR2 is SNEGSKA in the germline V gene (reference sequence). Deletions cut 3 bases from V and 5 bases from J, with 10 bases between. This CDR3 region has 12 residues. CDR3 DNA sequence: TGCAGTGCTAGCAGGGGAGGTACTGAAGCTTTCTTT. It specifies CSASRGGTEAFF.

This clonotype was observed a few times. The rearrangement links TRBV7-2 to TRBJ2-1; 9 bases map to TRBD2. The CDR3 length is 16 residues. The ends lost 1 base at V and 4 bases at J; junction bases unmatched: 5. CDR1 is SGHTA, CDR2 FQGNSA, per germline. Here the CDR3 reads CASSLGGGREYNEQFF. CDR3 nucleotide sequence: TGTGCCAGCAGCTTAGGAGGCGGGAGGGAGTACAATGAGCAGTTCTTC.

This clonotype was found many times. This chain uses TRBV29-1 with TRBJ2-5; TRBD1 matches 8 bases. The V segment lost 6 bases and the J segment 2 bases; nucleotides outside the gene matches: 8. This CDR3 spans 14 amino acids. Per the germline V gene, CDR1 is SQVTM and CDR2 is ANQGSEA. For the CDR3, the DNA is TGCAGCGTCTCCGGGACAGGTAGACAAGAGACCCAGTACTTC. Protein: CSVSGTGRQETQYF.

In its sample, this clonotype is medium-sized. This chain joins TRBV29-1 and TRBJ2-1; TRBD2 agrees at 12 bases. CDR3 length equals 14 residues. CDR1 and CDR2 (germline): SQVTM, ANQGSEA. Trimming at V came to 7 bases and at J to 9 bases, leaving 10 bases not matched to a gene. The CDR3 here is CSGSTSGSRGEQFF. In DNA, the CDR3 is TGCAGCGGATCGACTAGCGGGAGCAGGGGTGAGCAGTTCTTC.

This clonotype was counted ten times or more. The chain employs TRBV24-1 and TRBJ2-1, with 7 nucleotides matching TRBD1. With 9 bases clipped from V and 0 bases from J, the junction kept 1 base outside the gene matches. Germline CDR1 and CDR2: KGHDR and SFDVKD. This CDR3 is built from 13 residues. The CDR3 nucleotides are TGTGCCACCTGGGACAGCTCCTACAATGAGCAGTTCTTC. Translating gives CATWDSSYNEQFF.

In this sample, this clonotype turned up many times. CDR3 coding DNA: TGTGCCACCAGTGATGCTAGCGGGAGTACCTACAATGAGCAGTTCTTC. This translates into CATSDASGSTYNEQFF. This chain uses TRBV24-1 with TRBJ2-1, with TRBD2 matching over 10 bases. Germline lookup yields CDR1 KGHDR and CDR2 SFDVKD. With V trimmed by 3 bases and J by 2 bases, 3 bases remained unmatched. This CDR3 region has 16 residues.

The V and J genes are TRBV6-2 or TRBV6-3 and TRBJ2-1; D is unresolved. Germline V gene data show CDR1 as MNHEY and CDR2 as SVGEGT. This CDR3 has 14 residues. V lost 6 bases and J 9 bases, leaving 18 bases between the germline ends. The CDR3: CASSPKPAYGEQFF. CDR3 DNA: TGTGCCAGCAGCCCAAAGCCGGCCTACGGTGAGCAGTTCTTC.

The chain employs TRBV12-3 or TRBV12-4 and TRBJ2-7; D may be TRBD1 (6 bases). The DNA end is a closer match to TRBJ2-5, so the J assignment may be wrong. This CDR3 is built from 14 residues. The CDR3 nucleotides are TGTGCCAGCAGCTTTACCGCAGGGGCAGAGACCCAGTACTTC. Residues: CASSFTAGAETQYF.

This clonotype came up once. The V and J genes are TRBV7-2 and TRBJ2-1, with no clear D. Per germline, CDR1 SGHTA and CDR2 FQGNSA. This CDR3 region has 14 residues. The V gene lost 3 bases and the J gene lost 7 bases, with 13 bases spanning the gap. CDR3 amino acids: CASSFTGLPNEQFF. The CDR3 DNA sequence: TGTGCCAGCAGCTTTACGGGTCTGCCTAATGAGCAGTTCTTC.

This rearrangement joins TRBV28 to TRBJ2-7; no firm D call. CDR1 is MDHEN, CDR2 SYDVKM, per germline. Trimming took 3 bases from V and 10 from J, leaving 10 bases between them. This CDR3 has 11 residues. The CDR3 sequence: CASSFRTSQYF. The CDR3 DNA reads as TGTGCCAGCAGTTTCCGGACCTCCCAGTACTTC.